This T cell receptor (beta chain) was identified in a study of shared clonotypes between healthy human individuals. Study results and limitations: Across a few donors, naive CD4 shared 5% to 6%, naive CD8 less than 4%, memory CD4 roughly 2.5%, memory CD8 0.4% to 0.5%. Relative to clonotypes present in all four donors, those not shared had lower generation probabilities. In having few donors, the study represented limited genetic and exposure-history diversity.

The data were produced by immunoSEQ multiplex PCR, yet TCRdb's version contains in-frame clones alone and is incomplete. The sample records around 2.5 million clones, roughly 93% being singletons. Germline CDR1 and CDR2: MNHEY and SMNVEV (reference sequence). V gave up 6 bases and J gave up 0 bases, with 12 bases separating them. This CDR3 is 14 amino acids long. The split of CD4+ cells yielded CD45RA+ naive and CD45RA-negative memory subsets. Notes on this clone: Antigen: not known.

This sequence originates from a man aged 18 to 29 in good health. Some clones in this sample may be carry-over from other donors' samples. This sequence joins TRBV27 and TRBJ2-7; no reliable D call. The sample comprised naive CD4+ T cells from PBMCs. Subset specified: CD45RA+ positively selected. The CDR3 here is CASRGLRSSYEQYF. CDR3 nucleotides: TGTGCCAGCAGAGGTCTCCGGAGCTCCTACGAGCAGTACTTC.